This is a list of T cell receptor beta chains from one sample in a study of beta chain features in type 1 diabetes. Here immunoSEQ multiplex PCR was the method, and the copy in TCRdb shows in-frame clones only, minus some. The sample lists over 100,000 clones, about 15% occurring once. Specimen: central memory CD4+ T cells from blood. These TCRs come from a man aged 25 to 45 with type 1 diabetes. The CDR3 runs from the conserved cysteine through the conserved F or W. D genes are given only for firm matches. Clone size appears in some rows only: once, few, many, or a class for an expanded clone.

CDR3: CASSLARLAGTDTQYF; DNA: TGTGCCAGCAGCTTAGCTCGACTAGCCGGCACAGATACGCAGTATTTT; size: .; J: TRBJ2-3; D: TRBD2; V: TRBV7-2
CDR3: CASSVASTGANTGELFF; DNA: TGTGCCAGCAGCGTAGCTAGCACAGGAGCGAACACCGGGGAGCTGTTTTTT; size: .; J: TRBJ2-2; D: .; V: TRBV9
CDR3: CASSLTGGTYEQYF; DNA: TGCGCCAGCAGCTTAACGGGGGGCACCTACGAGCAGTACTTC; size: few; J: TRBJ2-7; D: .; V: TRBV5-1
CDR3: CASSPREGRSSTDTQYF; DNA: TGTGCCAGCAGCCCCAGGGAGGGCCGTTCTAGCACAGATACGCAGTATTTT; size: .; J: TRBJ2-3; D: TRBD2; V: TRBV5-4
CDR3: CASSLDRRGQNIQYF; DNA: TGTGCCAGCAGCTTGGATCGGAGGGGACAAAACATTCAGTACTTC; size: few; J: TRBJ2-4; D: .; V: TRBV7-2
CDR3: CASSLARAGEQFF; DNA: TGTGCCAGCAGTTTGGCCAGGGCGGGTGAGCAGTTCTTC; size: few; J: TRBJ2-1; D: .; V: TRBV2
CDR3: CAISGTSGGLNTGELFF; DNA: TGTGCCATCAGTGGGACTAGCGGGGGCCTCAACACCGGGGAGCTGTTTTTT; size: few; J: TRBJ2-2; D: TRBD2; V: TRBV10-3
CDR3: CASSQALERGVPYEQYF; DNA: TGCGCCAGCAGCCAGGCGTTGGAGCGGGGGGTCCCCTACGAGCAGTACTTC; size: few; J: TRBJ2-7; D: TRBD2; V: TRBV4-3
CDR3: CAIRDRVTYEQYF; DNA: TGTGCCATCAGGGACAGGGTGACCTACGAGCAGTACTTC; size: .; J: TRBJ2-7; D: TRBD1; V: TRBV10-3
CDR3: CASSPRTNTGEQYF; DNA: TGTGCCAGCAGCCCCCGGACCAATACGGGGGAGCAGTACTTC; size: .; J: TRBJ2-7; D: .; V: TRBV9
CDR3: CASSQRSNTGELFF; DNA: TGCGCCAGCAGCCAAAGGTCGAACACCGGGGAGCTGTTTTTT; size: few; J: TRBJ2-2; D: .; V: TRBV4-3
CDR3: CASSPAQAASGNTIYF; DNA: TGTGCCAGCAGCCCAGCCCAAGCCGCGAGTGGAAACACCATATATTTT; size: .; J: TRBJ1-3; D: .; V: TRBV7-2
CDR3: CAWIPRGRDYEQFF; DNA: TGTGCCTGGATTCCAAGGGGGCGCGATTATGAGCAGTTCTTC; size: .; J: TRBJ2-1; D: TRBD1; V: TRBV30
CDR3: CASSLAKQGGGDTQYF; DNA: TGTGCCAGCAGCTTAGCTAAGCAGGGGGGTGGAGATACGCAGTATTTT; size: .; J: TRBJ2-3; D: .; V: TRBV7-2
CDR3: CASAMMDSVETQYF; DNA: TGTGCCAGCGCGATGATGGACAGCGTCGAGACCCAGTACTTC; size: .; J: TRBJ2-5; D: .; V: TRBV6-1
CDR3: CAWTKGSNEQYF; DNA: TGTGCCTGGACAAAGGGGAGTAACGAGCAGTACTTC; size: few; J: TRBJ2-7; D: .; V: TRBV30
CDR3: CASSPSDREQYF; DNA: TGTGCCAGCAGCCCCTCGGACAGGGAGCAGTACTTC; size: .; J: TRBJ2-7; D: TRBD1; V: TRBV7-9
CDR3: CASRRDTQYF; DNA: TGTGCCAGCAGAAGAGATACGCAGTATTTT; size: .; J: TRBJ2-3; D: .; V: TRBV7-2
CDR3: CSAGQGPTGELFF; DNA: TGCAGCGCCGGACAGGGCCCCACCGGGGAGCTGTTTTTT; size: .; J: TRBJ2-2; D: TRBD1; V: TRBV29-1
CDR3: CASSPLPGANVLTF; DNA: TGCGCCAGCAGCCCTTTACCTGGGGCCAACGTCCTGACTTTC; size: many; J: TRBJ2-6; D: .; V: TRBV4-3
CDR3: CASSLQGSQQFF; DNA: TGTGCCAGCAGCTTACAAGGGTCCCAGCAGTTCTTC; size: many; J: TRBJ2-1; D: .; V: TRBV7-2
CDR3: CASRQGLSTEAFF; DNA: TGTGCCAGCAGGCAGGGGTTGTCCACTGAAGCTTTCTTT; size: many; J: TRBJ1-1; D: .; V: TRBV7-9
CDR3: CASSSPGRGWQETQYF; DNA: TGTGCCAGCAGCTCCCCCGGGCGGGGATGGCAAGAGACCCAGTACTTC; size: .; J: TRBJ2-5; D: .; V: TRBV5-4
CDR3: CASSLSLQETQYF; DNA: TGTGCCAGCAGCTTATCTCTACAAGAGACCCAGTACTTC; size: .; J: TRBJ2-5; D: .; V: TRBV11-2
CDR3: CASTRNLADTQYF; DNA: TGTGCCAGCACCCGGAACCTTGCAGATACGCAGTATTTT; size: few; J: TRBJ2-3; D: .; V: TRBV7-2
CDR3: CASSQRLLQYF; DNA: TGTGCCAGCAGCCAGAGACTCCTGCAGTATTTT; size: many; J: TRBJ2-3; D: .; V: TRBV14
CDR3: CASSPSPRSGANVLTF; DNA: TGTGCCAGTAGCCCCAGCCCCCGGTCTGGGGCCAACGTCCTGACTTTC; size: few; J: TRBJ2-6; D: .; V: TRBV19
CDR3: CASSLGGGYEQYF; DNA: TGTGCCAGCAGCTTAGGCGGAGGCTACGAGCAGTACTTC; size: .; J: TRBJ2-7; D: .; V: TRBV7-8
CDR3: CSVGLKNTEAFF; DNA: TGCAGCGTTGGACTGAAGAACACTGAAGCTTTCTTT; size: .; J: TRBJ1-1; D: .; V: TRBV29-1
CDR3: CASLIDAGGGSPLHF; DNA: TGTGCCAGCTTGATCGACGCAGGGGGCGGTTCACCCCTCCACTTT; size: few; J: TRBJ1-6; D: .; V: TRBV21-1
CDR3: CASSPPGRDNSPLHF; DNA: TGTGCCAGCAGTCCCCCGGGACGGGATAATTCACCCCTCCACTTT; size: .; J: TRBJ1-6; D: .; V: TRBV6-5
CDR3: CARSVGRRGGPETQYF; DNA: TGTGCCCGCAGCGTAGGTCGGCGGGGGGGCCCCGAGACCCAGTACTTC; size: .; J: TRBJ2-5; D: TRBD2; V: TRBV9
CDR3: CASSVDGSDQPQHF; DNA: TGTGCCAGCAGCGTAGACGGATCCGATCAGCCCCAGCATTTT; size: .; J: TRBJ1-5; D: .; V: TRBV9
CDR3: CASSLRGQETQYF; DNA: TGTGCCAGCAGCTTAAGAGGCCAAGAGACCCAGTACTTC; size: .; J: TRBJ2-5; D: .; V: TRBV7-9
CDR3: CASQTGGYNQPQHF; DNA: TGTGCCTCCCAGACAGGGGGCTACAATCAGCCCCAGCATTTT; size: .; J: TRBJ1-5; D: TRBD1; V: TRBV30
CDR3: CSVVPGAEAFF; DNA: TGCAGCGTTGTCCCCGGGGCTGAAGCTTTCTTT; size: .; J: TRBJ1-1; D: .; V: TRBV29-1
CDR3: CASSQEGSGGYTF; DNA: TGCGCCAGCAGCCAAGAGGGGTCCGGGGGCTACACCTTC; size: .; J: TRBJ1-2; D: .; V: TRBV4-3
CDR3: CASSQGQGASQETQYF; DNA: TGTGCCAGCAGCCAAGGTCAGGGGGCCTCCCAAGAGACCCAGTACTTC; size: few; J: TRBJ2-5; D: TRBD1; V: TRBV4-2
CDR3: CASSIRPTGSYGYTF; DNA: TGTGCCAGCAGCATCCGCCCTACAGGGTCCTATGGCTACACCTTC; size: few; J: TRBJ1-2; D: .; V: TRBV9